This T cell receptor beta chain was identified in a study of T cell repertoires in cytomegalovirus infection. Germline V lookup: CDR1 MNHEY, CDR2 SMNVEV (reference sequence). The CDR3 totals 13 residues. Between the trimmed V and J ends, which lost 7 bases and 3 bases, there was a span of 12 bases. This clonotype showed up just once. What it binds is unknown. TCRdb processed the reads anew with MiXCR; each CDR3 protein has one entry. Among roughly 340,000 distinct CDR3 sequences listed, almost 30% were seen once. The V gene is TRBV27, the J gene TRBJ1-2, with D unclear. The clonotype was recovered from a human donor in good health (CMV status not recorded). Some clones in this sample may be carry-over from other donors' samples. Sequenced material: cultured PBMCs, taken from culture after CMV antigen stimulation. The CDR3 DNA follows: TGTGCCAGCACCCGGGCGGGGTACTATGGCTACACCTTC. This encodes CASTRAGYYGYTF.